Listed below are T cell receptor beta chains from one sample, sequenced in a study of blood T cell repertoires in COVID-19. Profiling relied on immunoSEQ multiplex PCR, and the TCRdb table lists in-frame clones only, not all of them. This table has about 310,000 clones, roughly 90% appearing once. Sequenced material: PBMCs or T cells enriched from blood (not recorded which). The source is a man aged 55 to 69 who had recovered from COVID-19. CDR3s include the opening cysteine and the closing phenylalanine or tryptophan. A D gene is named only where the DNA matches it firmly. Not all rows give a size; the values are once, few, many and, for expanded clones, a class.

clone_size j_call d_call v_call cdr3_aa cdr3_nt
NA TRBJ2-3 TRBD1 TRBV6-5 CASRDRGSGTDTQYF TGTGCCAGCAGGGACAGGGGATCGGGCACAGATACGCAGTATTTT
NA TRBJ2-7 TRBD1 TRBV12-3/TRBV12-4 CASRQTTGGEQYF TGTGCCAGCAGGCAAACTACAGGGGGCGAGCAGTACTTC
NA TRBJ1-1 NA TRBV20-1 CSARIQGRAFF TGCAGTGCTAGAATCCAGGGTCGAGCTTTCTTT
once TRBJ2-7 TRBD2 TRBV3-1/TRBV3-2 CASSQDPGLAGVNSYEQYF TGTGCCAGCAGCCAAGATCCCGGACTAGCGGGAGTTAACTCCTACGAGCAGTACTTC
NA TRBJ2-7 TRBD1 TRBV11-3 CASSLGTGVYEQYF TGTGCCAGCAGCTTGGGGACAGGGGTTTACGAGCAGTACTTC
NA TRBJ2-7 TRBD2 TRBV19 CASSGRLAPPYEQYF TGTGCCAGTAGTGGGCGACTAGCGCCTCCCTACGAGCAGTACTTC
NA TRBJ2-1 NA TRBV9 CASSSRGGEQFF TGTGCCAGCAGCTCCCGAGGAGGTGAGCAGTTCTTC
NA TRBJ1-5 NA TRBV24-1 CATSDRDGGNQPQHF TGTGCCACCAGTGACAGGGATGGAGGCAATCAGCCCCAGCATTTT
once TRBJ2-5 TRBD1 TRBV18 CASSPLRQGQETQYF TGTGCCAGCTCCCCCCTCCGACAGGGTCAAGAGACCCAGTACTTC
NA TRBJ2-4 NA TRBV28 CASSLGGIAKNIQYF TGTGCCAGCAGTTTAGGCGGGATAGCCAAAAACATTCAGTACTTC
NA TRBJ2-1 NA TRBV11-2 CASSLTRTKEQFF TGTGCCAGCAGCTTAACTCGGACAAAGGAGCAGTTCTTC
NA TRBJ2-5 TRBD2 TRBV28 CASALGGRVETQYF TGTGCCAGCGCCCTGGGCGGGAGAGTGGAGACCCAGTACTTC
once TRBJ2-5 TRBD1 TRBV18 CASSPSFGTGGSETQYF TGTGCCAGCTCACCATCATTCGGGACAGGGGGCTCGGAGACCCAGTACTTC
NA TRBJ2-4 TRBD2 TRBV9 CASSGLAGGGENIQYF TGTGCCAGCAGCGGACTAGCGGGAGGCGGGGAAAACATTCAGTACTTC
NA TRBJ1-4 NA TRBV28 CASSLAGQPNEKLFF TGTGCCAGCAGTTTAGCAGGACAGCCTAATGAAAAACTGTTTTTT
NA TRBJ2-1 TRBD1 TRBV10-1 CASSKNPGQGADEQFF TGCGCCAGCAGTAAAAATCCGGGACAGGGGGCTGATGAGCAGTTCTTC
once TRBJ1-1 NA TRBV11-1 CASSRHRAGVATEAFF TGTGCCAGCAGCCGTCACAGGGCCGGGGTTGCCACTGAAGCTTTCTTT
NA TRBJ2-7 TRBD1 TRBV5-1 CASSLGGGQGVYEQYF TGCGCCAGCAGCTTGGGCGGTGGGCAGGGGGTCTACGAGCAGTACTTC
once TRBJ1-1 TRBD1 TRBV7-3 CASSLARGPNTEAFF TGTGCCAGCAGCCTGGCCAGGGGGCCGAACACTGAAGCTTTCTTT
NA TRBJ2-2 TRBD2 TRBV18 CASSPKGLAGAGAGELFF TGTGCCAGCTCACCAAAGGGACTAGCGGGAGCGGGAGCCGGGGAGCTGTTTTTT
NA TRBJ2-3 TRBD1 TRBV3-1/TRBV3-2 CASSPAGQGWTDTQYF TGTGCCAGCAGCCCAGCCGGACAGGGATGGACAGATACGCAGTATTTT
NA TRBJ1-1 TRBD1 TRBV5-1 CASSYIQGAFEAFF TGCGCCAGCAGCTACATACAGGGGGCCTTTGAAGCTTTCTTT
NA TRBJ2-7 TRBD1 TRBV2 CAILPGQGPYEQYF TGTGCCATCCTACCGGGACAGGGACCATACGAGCAGTACTTC
NA TRBJ1-1 NA TRBV28 CASRLRELNTEAFF TGTGCCAGCAGGCTAAGAGAACTGAACACTGAAGCTTTCTTT
NA TRBJ2-1 NA TRBV2 CASSLESNEQFF TGTGCCAGCAGCCTAGAGTCCAATGAGCAGTTCTTC
NA TRBJ1-2 NA TRBV2 CASSRRTDGYTF TGTGCCAGCAGTCGCAGGACAGATGGCTACACCTTC
NA TRBJ2-3 TRBD2 TRBV3-1/TRBV3-2 CASSLLAGGEDTQYF TGTGCCAGCAGCCTTTTAGCGGGAGGGGAGGATACGCAGTATTTT
NA TRBJ2-3 TRBD2 TRBV5-1 CASSSLAAGTDTQYF TGCGCCAGCAGCTCACTAGCGGCCGGTACAGATACGCAGTATTTT
NA TRBJ2-4 TRBD2 TRBV6-2/TRBV6-3 CASSIGLVLAKNIQYF TGTGCCAGCAGTATCGGACTAGTACTAGCCAAAAACATTCAGTACTTC
NA TRBJ2-7 TRBD1 TRBV5-1 CASSLPGTGGPSYEQYF TGCGCCAGCAGCTTACCCGGGACAGGGGGGCCCTCCTACGAGCAGTACTTC
NA TRBJ1-4 NA TRBV6-5 CASRAQGGIYEKLFF TGTGCCAGCAGGGCACAGGGTGGGATCTATGAAAAACTGTTTTTT
NA TRBJ2-1 TRBD2 TRBV7-9 CASSFFSGNGEQFF TGTGCCAGCAGCTTCTTTAGCGGGAATGGTGAGCAGTTCTTC
NA TRBJ2-5 NA TRBV7-9 CASSEPRPGGTQYF TGTGCCAGCAGCGAACCCCGCCCCGGGGGGACCCAGTACTTC
NA TRBJ2-5 NA TRBV5-1 CASTRGELQETQYF TGCGCCAGCACCCGCGGGGAGCTTCAAGAGACCCAGTACTTC
NA TRBJ2-3 NA TRBV11-2 CASSFSAASTDTQYF TGTGCCAGCAGCTTCTCCGCGGCTAGCACAGATACGCAGTATTTT
NA TRBJ2-7 TRBD2 TRBV5-4 CASSLGGSSYEQYF TGTGCCAGCAGCTTGGGCGGGAGCTCCTACGAGCAGTACTTC
NA TRBJ2-2 NA TRBV7-9 CASRGYRASTGELFF TGTGCCAGCAGGGGATACAGGGCATCCACCGGGGAGCTGTTTTTT
NA TRBJ1-5 NA TRBV19 CASSSIREITNQPQHF TGTGCCAGTAGTTCAATACGCGAGATTACCAATCAGCCCCAGCATTTT
NA TRBJ2-7 TRBD2 TRBV7-2 CASSSLASYEQYF TGTGCCAGCAGCTCACTAGCGTCCTACGAGCAGTACTTC
NA TRBJ1-2 NA TRBV28 CASSLSRGSYGYTF TGTGCCAGCAGTTTGTCCAGGGGATCGTATGGCTACACCTTC
NA TRBJ1-1 NA TRBV6-5 CASRKGVLITEAFF TGTGCCAGCAGAAAGGGGGTGCTGATCACTGAAGCTTTCTTT
NA TRBJ2-5 TRBD2 TRBV14 CASSQPGLAPQGWETQYF TGTGCCAGCAGCCAACCGGGACTAGCGCCCCAGGGGTGGGAGACCCAGTACTTC
once TRBJ2-5 NA TRBV5-1 CASQVGPQETQYF TGCGCCAGCCAGGTGGGGCCACAAGAGACCCAGTACTTC
NA TRBJ2-5 NA TRBV7-7 CASSLAPGGQETQYF TGTGCTAGCAGCTTAGCGCCCGGGGGCCAAGAGACCCAGTACTTC
NA TRBJ2-5 NA TRBV9 CASSVSLGGETQYF TGTGCCAGCAGCGTGTCCCTGGGAGGCGAGACCCAGTACTTC